The next 17 T cell receptor beta chains were all read from a single sample in a study of control samples from healthy donors and cancer patients. The repertoire was sequenced with immunoSEQ multiplex PCR; TCRdb's copy has only in-frame clones and lacks some. Found here are 160,000 or so clones, roughly 94% of them singletons; the top ten hold less than 15%. Sequencing input: PBMCs. These TCRs come from a man aged 55 to 70 with colorectal cancer.

The rearrangement joins TRBV4-2 to TRBJ2-2; 10 bases align to TRBD2. The V gene's germline CDR1 is LGHNA and CDR2 YNFKEQ. The CDR3 spans 17 residues. V shed 7 bases, J shed 0 bases, and the junction held 8 bases outside the gene matches. This chain's CDR3 is CASTHVAGGPNTGELFF. The CDR3 DNA reads as TGTGCCAGCACCCACGTAGCGGGGGGCCCGAACACCGGGGAGCTGTTTTTT.

In its sample, this clone was seen once. The V and J genes are TRBV7-9 and TRBJ2-1; possible D gene TRBD1, 6 bases. The germline V and J ends were trimmed by 6 bases and 5 bases, with 14 bases remaining between them. This CDR3 is built from 14 residues. Germline V gene data show CDR1 as SEHNR and CDR2 as FQNEAQ (reference sequence). The CDR3 DNA reads as TGTGCCAGCAGGGGGGCCCTCGAAAACAATGAGCAGTTCTTC. It codes for CASRGALENNEQFF.

CDR3 in amino acids: CAISESTLAAQYF. CDR3 DNA: TGTGCCATCAGTGAGTCGACACTAGCGGCCCAGTACTTC. The chain employs TRBV10-3 and TRBJ2-5, with TRBD2 matching over 8 bases. Germline loops: CDR1 ENHRY, CDR2 SYGVKD. Losses at the gene ends were 0 bases for V and 9 bases for J; bases not matched to a gene: 3. This CDR3 has 13 residues.

The chain recombines TRBV30 with TRBJ1-3, with D unresolved. There are 13 residues in the CDR3. Trimming removed 1 base from V and 5 bases from J, with 9 bases in between. CDR1 GTSNPN and CDR2 SVGIG come from the germline V gene (reference sequence). The chain's CDR3 is CAWSGVGRNTIYF. In DNA, the CDR3 is TGTGCCTGGAGTGGAGTTGGCCGAAACACCATATATTTT.

The rearrangement joins TRBV10-3 to TRBJ1-1; TRBD1 is a possible D gene (6 bases). V dropped 4 bases and J dropped 4 bases, with 16 bases sitting between them. Looked up from germline, CDR1 is ENHRY and CDR2 is SYGVKD. This CDR3 contains 15 residues. In nucleotides, the CDR3 is TGTGCCATCAGTGTGGCAGGGGCGCGGAGCACTGAAGCTTTCTTT. Translation: CAISVAGARSTEAFF.

The gene calls are TRBV28 and TRBJ2-2; 9 nucleotides align to TRBD1. There are 17 residues in the CDR3. J lost 3 bases, V lost 5 bases, and 10 bases had no gene match. From germline, CDR1 is MDHEN and CDR2 SYDVKM. Written as DNA, the CDR3 is TGTGCCAGCAGTCGACCGGGACAGGGTCCCCACACCGGGGAGCTGTTTTTT. Translated, it gives CASSRPGQGPHTGELFF.

The chain combines TRBV7-8 with TRBJ1-2; the match to TRBD1 covers 8 bases. Germline V CDR1 and CDR2: SGHVS, FQNEAQ. V was clipped by 3 bases and J by 4 bases; unmatched bases: 7. There are 15 residues in the CDR3. The chain's CDR3 is CASSLTGVRGYGYTF. CDR3 in DNA: TGTGCCAGCAGCTTGACAGGGGTGAGAGGCTATGGCTACACCTTC. The full variable domain, completed using reference TRBV7-8 and TRBJ1-2, is GAGVSQSPRYKVAKRGQDVALRCDPISGHVSLFWYQQALGQGPEFLTYFQNEAQLDKSGLPSDRFFAERPEGSVSTLKIQRTQQEDSAVYLCASSLTGVRGYGYTFGSGTRLTVV.

The V and J genes are TRBV10-3 and TRBJ1-1; no clear D gene. The CDR3 is 14 residues long. V was shortened by 6 bases and J by 3 bases, with 14 bases between the two germline ends. Germline V CDR1 and CDR2: ENHRY, SYGVKD. The CDR3 sequence: CAISRSGRDTEAFF. For the CDR3, the DNA is TGTGCCATCAGCCGGTCGGGAAGGGACACTGAAGCTTTCTTT.

The chain employs TRBV19 and TRBJ2-7; 10 bases are shared with TRBD1. Trimming at V came to 2 bases and at J to 1 base, leaving 8 bases not matched to a gene. The CDR3 sequence is 17 residues long. CDR1 LNHDA and CDR2 SQIVND come from the germline V gene (reference sequence). The CDR3 region is CASSIKMGTGESYEQYF. CDR3 sequence (DNA): TGTGCCAGTAGTATAAAGATGGGGACAGGGGAGTCCTACGAGCAGTACTTC.

The V call is TRBV3-1 (or the pseudogene TRBV3-2), the J call TRBJ2-3; no firm D call. In germline, CDR1 is LGHDT, CDR2 YNNKEL (reference sequence). The ends were cut back, 1 base at V and 2 bases at J, with 13 bases in the middle. The CDR3 sequence is 16 residues long. CDR3 region: CASSQGGVRLTDTQYF. The DNA of the CDR3 is TGTGCCAGCAGCCAAGGAGGTGTCAGACTCACAGATACGCAGTATTTT.

In DNA form, the CDR3 reads TGTGCCATCAGTCTCAACCCGAACACTGAAGCTTTCTTT. It is translated as CAISLNPNTEAFF. The chain joins TRBV10-3 to TRBJ1-1; D remains unclear. The CDR3 is 13 residues long. Germline loops: CDR1 ENHRY, CDR2 SYGVKD. The V end lost 5 bases, the J end lost 1 base, and 8 bases lay between the germline ends.

V and J are TRBV6-5 and TRBJ1-2, with D hard to call. CDR3 length: 14 amino acids. V lost 6 bases to trimming and J lost 7 bases, with 18 bases between them. The germline V gene has CDR1 MNHEY and CDR2 SVGAGI. The CDR3 reads CASSPTGVTTGYTF. For the CDR3, the DNA is TGTGCCAGCAGCCCCACCGGGGTGACGACTGGCTACACCTTC.

The genes are TRBV10-3 and TRBJ2-1; 12 nucleotides align to TRBD1. There are 18 residues in the CDR3. Losses at the gene ends were 4 bases for V and 12 bases for J; bases not matched to a gene: 19. CDR1 is ENHRY and CDR2 is SYGVKD in the germline V gene. CDR3 amino acids: CAISVIPPGQGAKGGQFF. The CDR3 DNA sequence: TGTGCCATCAGTGTAATTCCCCCGGGACAGGGGGCAAAAGGTGGGCAGTTCTTC.

CDR3: CASSRRSGSYEQYF. The CDR3 DNA reads TGTGCCAGCAGCCGCCGTTCTGGCTCCTACGAGCAGTACTTC. This chain joins TRBV11-2 and TRBJ2-7; D is uncertain. Germline V gene data show CDR1 as SGHAT and CDR2 as FQNNGV. CDR3 length: 14 residues. V shed 5 bases and J shed 0 bases, with 11 bases lying between them.

The V and J genes are TRBV11-2 and TRBJ2-1; D gene uncertain. The CDR3 loop spans 14 amino acids. Trimming shortened V by 2 bases and J by 0 bases, and 5 bases separated the two germline ends. Germline-derived CDR1 and CDR2 are SGHAT and FQNNGV. As DNA, the CDR3 is TGTGCCAGCAGCTTAAGTGACTCCTACAATGAGCAGTTCTTC. This sequence encodes CASSLSDSYNEQFF.

This clone was seen more than once but under ten times. The chain recombines TRBV7-9 with TRBJ2-7; possibly TRBD1 for D (6 bases). Germline V gives CDR1 SEHNR, CDR2 FQNEAQ (reference sequence). The CDR3 contains 13 residues. Trimming cost V 2 bases and J 7 bases, with 12 bases left between them. The CDR3 DNA follows: TGTGCCAGCAGCTTACCTTACAGGGAAGAGCAGTACTTC. Its protein is CASSLPYREEQYF. The full variable domain, rest sourced from reference TRBV7-9 and TRBJ2-7, is DTGVSQNPRHKITKRGQNVTFRCDPISEHNRLYWYRQTLGQGPEFLTYFQNEAQLEKSRLLSDRFSAERPKGSFSTLEIQRTEQGDSAMYLCASSLPYREEQYFGPGTRLTVT.

There are a few counts of this clone. This chain uses TRBV30 with TRBJ2-2; the D gene is possibly TRBD2 (5 bases). V was pared by 8 bases and J by 7 bases, with 14 bases between. The CDR3 spans 12 residues. Germline assignment: CDR1 GTSNPN and CDR2 SVGIG (reference sequence). In DNA, the CDR3 is TGTGCCGGACTGATTGGGGACGGGGAGCTGTTTTTT. Amino acids: CAGLIGDGELFF. The full variable domain, with the rest looked up from reference TRBV30 and TRBJ2-2, is SQTIHQWPATLVQPVGSPLSLECTVEGTSNPNLYWYRQAAGRGLQLLFYSVGIGQISSEVPQNLSASRPQDRQFILSSKKLLLSDSGFYLCAGLIGDGELFFGEGSRLTVL.